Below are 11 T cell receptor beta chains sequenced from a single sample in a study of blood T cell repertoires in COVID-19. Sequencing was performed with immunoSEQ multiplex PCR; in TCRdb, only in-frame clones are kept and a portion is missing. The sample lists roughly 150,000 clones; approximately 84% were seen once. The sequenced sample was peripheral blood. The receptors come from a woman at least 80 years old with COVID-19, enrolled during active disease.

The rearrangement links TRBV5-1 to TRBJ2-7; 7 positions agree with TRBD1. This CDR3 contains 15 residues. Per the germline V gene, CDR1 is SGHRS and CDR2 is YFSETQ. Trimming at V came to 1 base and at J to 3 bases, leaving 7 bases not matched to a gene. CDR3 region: CASSLWDSVIYEQYF. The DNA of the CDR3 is TGCGCCAGCAGCTTGTGGGACAGCGTGATCTACGAGCAGTACTTC.

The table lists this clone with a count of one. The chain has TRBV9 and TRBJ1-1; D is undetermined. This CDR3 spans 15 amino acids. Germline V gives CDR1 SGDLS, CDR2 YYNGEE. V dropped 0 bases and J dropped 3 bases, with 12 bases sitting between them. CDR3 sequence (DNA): TGTGCCAGCAGCGTAGGTTTCGTCCGTCACACTGAAGCTTTCTTT. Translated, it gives CASSVGFVRHTEAFF.

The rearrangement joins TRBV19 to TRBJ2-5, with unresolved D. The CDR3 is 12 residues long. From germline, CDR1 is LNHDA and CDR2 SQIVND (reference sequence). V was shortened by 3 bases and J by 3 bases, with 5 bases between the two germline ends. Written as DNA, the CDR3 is TGTGCCAGTAGTATGTCGGAAGAGACCCAGTACTTC. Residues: CASSMSEETQYF. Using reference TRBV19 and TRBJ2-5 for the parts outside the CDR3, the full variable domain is DGGITQSPKYLFRKEGQNVTLSCEQNLNHDAMYWYRQDPGQGLRLIYYSQIVNDFQKGDIAEGYSVSREKKESFPLTVTSAQKNPTAFYLCASSMSEETQYFGPGTRLLVL.

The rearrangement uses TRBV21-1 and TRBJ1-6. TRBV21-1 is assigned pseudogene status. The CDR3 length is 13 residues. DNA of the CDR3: TGTGCCAGCAGCAAAGTAGCTAATTCACCCCTCCACTTT. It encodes CASSKVANSPLHF.

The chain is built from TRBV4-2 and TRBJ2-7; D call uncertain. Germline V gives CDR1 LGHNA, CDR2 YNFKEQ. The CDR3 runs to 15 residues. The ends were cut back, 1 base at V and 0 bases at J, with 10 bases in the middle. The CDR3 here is CASSQGATGSYEQYF. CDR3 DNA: TGTGCCAGCAGCCAAGGTGCCACTGGCTCCTACGAGCAGTACTTC.

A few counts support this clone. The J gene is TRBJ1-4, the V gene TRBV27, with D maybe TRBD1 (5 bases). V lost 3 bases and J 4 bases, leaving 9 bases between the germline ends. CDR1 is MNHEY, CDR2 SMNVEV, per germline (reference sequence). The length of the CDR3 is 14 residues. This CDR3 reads CASSLQGINEKLFF. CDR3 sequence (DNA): TGTGCCAGCAGTTTGCAGGGTATTAATGAAAAACTGTTTTTT.

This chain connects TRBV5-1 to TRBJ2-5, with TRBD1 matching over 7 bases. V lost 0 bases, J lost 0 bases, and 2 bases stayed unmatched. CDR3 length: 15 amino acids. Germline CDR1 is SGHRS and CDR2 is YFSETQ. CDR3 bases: TGCGCCAGCAGCTTGGCCGGGACAGACCAAGAGACCCAGTACTTC. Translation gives CASSLAGTDQETQYF.

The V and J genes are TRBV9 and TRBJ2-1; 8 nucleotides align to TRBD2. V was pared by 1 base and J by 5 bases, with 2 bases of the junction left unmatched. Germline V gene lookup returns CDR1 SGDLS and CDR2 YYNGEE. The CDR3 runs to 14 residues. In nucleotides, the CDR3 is TGTGCCAGCAGCGTATGGACTAGCCACAATGAGCAGTTCTTC. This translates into CASSVWTSHNEQFF.

Here the CDR3 reads CASSPIQNSGNTIYF. CDR3 bases: TGTGCCAGCTCGCCCATACAAAACTCTGGAAACACCATATATTTT. The chain has TRBV18 and TRBJ1-3, with D unclear. The CDR3 contains 15 residues. The V gene lost 6 bases and the J gene lost 0 bases, with 12 bases spanning the gap. Germline CDR1 and CDR2: KGHSH and LQKENI. Full variable domain (outside the CDR3, taken from reference TRBV18 and TRBJ1-3): NAGVMQNPRHLVRRRGQEARLRCSPMKGHSHVYWYRQLPEEGLKFMVYLQKENIIDESGMPKERFSAEFPKEGPSILRIQQVVRGDSAAYFCASSPIQNSGNTIYFGEGSWLTVV.

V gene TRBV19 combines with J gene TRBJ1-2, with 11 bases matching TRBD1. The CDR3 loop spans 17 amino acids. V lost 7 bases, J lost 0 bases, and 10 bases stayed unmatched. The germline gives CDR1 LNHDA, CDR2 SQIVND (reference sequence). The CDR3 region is CASTNVGTGGANYGYTF. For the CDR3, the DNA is TGTGCCAGTACCAATGTCGGGACAGGGGGAGCTAACTATGGCTACACCTTC.

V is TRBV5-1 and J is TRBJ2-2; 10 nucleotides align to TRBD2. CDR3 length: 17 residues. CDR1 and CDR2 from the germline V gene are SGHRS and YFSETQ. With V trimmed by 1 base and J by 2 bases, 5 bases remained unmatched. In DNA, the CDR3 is TGCGCCAGCAGCTTGTTCAAACTAGCGGGAAACACCGGGGAGCTGTTTTTT. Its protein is CASSLFKLAGNTGELFF.